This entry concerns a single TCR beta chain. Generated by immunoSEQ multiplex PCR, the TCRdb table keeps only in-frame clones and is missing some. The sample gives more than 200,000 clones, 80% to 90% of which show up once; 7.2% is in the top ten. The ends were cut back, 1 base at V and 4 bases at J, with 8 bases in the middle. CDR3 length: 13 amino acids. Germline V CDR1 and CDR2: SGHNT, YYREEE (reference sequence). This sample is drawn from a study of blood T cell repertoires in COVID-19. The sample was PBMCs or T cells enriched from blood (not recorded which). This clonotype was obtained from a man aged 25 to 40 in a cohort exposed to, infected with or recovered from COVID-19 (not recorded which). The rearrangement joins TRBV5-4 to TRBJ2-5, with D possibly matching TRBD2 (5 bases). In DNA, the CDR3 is TGTGCCAGCAGCTTGACACGGGGAGAGACCCAGTACTTC. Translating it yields CASSLTRGETQYF.